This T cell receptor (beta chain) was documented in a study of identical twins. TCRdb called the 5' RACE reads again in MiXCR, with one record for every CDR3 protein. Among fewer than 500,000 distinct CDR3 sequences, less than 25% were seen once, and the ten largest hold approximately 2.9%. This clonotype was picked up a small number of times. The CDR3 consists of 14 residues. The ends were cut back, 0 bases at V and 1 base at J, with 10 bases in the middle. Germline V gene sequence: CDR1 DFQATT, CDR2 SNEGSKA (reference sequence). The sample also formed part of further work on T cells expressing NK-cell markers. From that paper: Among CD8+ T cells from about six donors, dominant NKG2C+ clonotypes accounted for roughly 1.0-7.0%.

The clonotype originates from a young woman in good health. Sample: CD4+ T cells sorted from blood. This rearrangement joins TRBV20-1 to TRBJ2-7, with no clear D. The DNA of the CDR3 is TGCAGTGCTAGAGAGGGTGGACCTTCCTACGAGCAGTACTTC. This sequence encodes CSAREGGPSYEQYF.